These T cell receptor beta chains were read from a single sample in a study of cytomegalovirus exposure and HLA in healthy donors. The table came from immunoSEQ multiplex PCR; TCRdb's copy has only in-frame clones and leaves some out. The table shows around 140,000 clones, with more than 60% occurring only once. The sample taken for sequencing was PBMCs. The receptors shown here come from a woman aged 18 to 35 in good health and CMV-seronegative. CDR3s include the opening cysteine and the closing phenylalanine or tryptophan. The order of the fields is clone size, D gene, V gene, J gene, CDR3 DNA, CDR3 protein. A D gene is named only where the DNA matches it firmly. The listing skips clone size in some rows; elsewhere it reads once, few, many or a size class.

>once|NA|TRBV6-5|TRBJ1-5
TGTGCCAGCAACAAGCCTGGGGCACCCCAGCATTTT
CASNKPGAPQHF
>NA|TRBD1|TRBV4-2|TRBJ1-2
TGTGCCAGCAGCAGCCGGGACAGGATTGTCTATGGCTACACCTTC
CASSSRDRIVYGYTF
>once|NA|TRBV19|TRBJ1-5
TGTGCCAGTTGTCCTTCCATGGGCGCCAATCAGCCCCAGCATTTT
CASCPSMGANQPQHF
>NA|NA|TRBV6-5|TRBJ1-1
TGTGCCAGCAGTCGCACAGGTGGACGGGAAGCTTTCTTT
CASSRTGGREAFF
>few|TRBD2|TRBV29-1|TRBJ2-1
TGCAGCGACGGGACTAGCGATTCCCATGAGCAGTTCTTC
CSDGTSDSHEQFF
>NA|NA|TRBV2|TRBJ2-3
TGTGCCAGCGGAGGTCACGGGAGAGCGACAGATACGCAGTATTTT
CASGGHGRATDTQYF
>NA|NA|TRBV19|TRBJ2-7
TGTGCCAGTAGTATAGCGGCAGGGATCTCCTACGAGCAGTACTTC
CASSIAAGISYEQYF
>once|NA|TRBV13|TRBJ2-1
TGTGCCAGCCGCTTAGGCGTGAATGAGCAGTTCTTC
CASRLGVNEQFF
>few|TRBD1|TRBV7-9|TRBJ1-1
TGTGCCAGCAGTCCGACAGGGGGAGAAGCTTTCTTT
CASSPTGGEAFF
>NA|NA|TRBV15|TRBJ2-1
TGTGCCACAGGGGCCCCCTACAATGAGCAGTTCTTC
CATGAPYNEQFF
>NA|TRBD1|TRBV7-9|TRBJ2-6
TGTGCCAGCAGCTTAGGGACAGGGGCCGGGGCCAACGTCCTGACTTTC
CASSLGTGAGANVLTF
>NA|NA|TRBV30|TRBJ2-3
TGTGCCTGGAGTGTACAGAGAGATACGCAGTATTTT
CAWSVQRDTQYF
>NA|NA|TRBV6-1|TRBJ1-1
TGTGCCAGCAGAAGAAACAGCGGCACTGAAGCTTTCTTT
CASRRNSGTEAFF
>NA|TRBD2|TRBV11-2|TRBJ2-7
TGTGCCAGCAGCTTTGGGGGGGATCCCGAGCAGTACTTC
CASSFGGDPEQYF
>NA|TRBD2|TRBV15|TRBJ2-1
TGTGCCACCAGCCCTCGAGCGGGAGGGTACAATGAGCAGTTCTTC
CATSPRAGGYNEQFF
>NA|TRBD2|TRBV30|TRBJ2-1
TGTGCCTGGAGTGGACACGGACTAGCGGGAGGTGTTGAGCAGTTCTTC
CAWSGHGLAGGVEQFF
>once|NA|TRBV5-1|TRBJ2-3
TGCGCCAGCAGCTTGAGCGCAGGGAATACAGATACGCAGTATTTT
CASSLSAGNTDTQYF
>NA|NA|TRBV4-1|TRBJ1-2
TGCGCCAGCAGCCAAGATCTTTATTCCGTTGGCTACACCTTC
CASSQDLYSVGYTF
>NA|NA|TRBV5-1|TRBJ2-1
TGCGCCAGCGGAGTGGTCAGCTCCTACAATGAGCAGTTCTTC
CASGVVSSYNEQFF
>NA|TRBD2|TRBV18|TRBJ2-5
TGTGCCAGCTCACCGTGGGAGGAGTCTAGCGGGACTTTCAGAGAGACCCAGTACTTC
CASSPWEESSGTFRETQYF
>few|NA|TRBV9|TRBJ2-2
TGTGCCAGCAGCGTAGCGGGAGTCGGGGAGCTGTTTTTT
CASSVAGVGELFF
>NA|TRBD1|TRBV29-1|TRBJ1-4
TGCAGCGTTGAAAGGGGGACAGGCGGAAAGGAAAAACTGTTTTTT
CSVERGTGGKEKLFF